This T cell receptor (beta chain) was found in a study of T cell clones after liver transplantation. Overall study context: Apart from a few HCV-positive recipients, transplants were for non-autoimmune, non-viral reasons.

The CDR3 covers 12 residues. The V end was cut by 2 bases, the J end by 2 bases, with 1 base between. Per germline, CDR1 SGDLS and CDR2 YYNGEE. CD3+CD4+ and CD3+CD8+ cells were FACS-sorted from thawed unstimulated PBMCs. Method: immunoSEQ multiplex PCR; TCRdb's copy keeps in-frame clones and lacks some. The data hold tens of thousands of clones, with just over 85% observed a single time. The V gene is TRBV9, the J gene TRBJ2-2; D gene unclear. This sequence originates from a human patient who received a liver transplant. The T cells may partly be graft donor cells. This specimen was CD4+ T cells from blood, taken 24 months after liver transplant. Written as DNA, the CDR3 is TGTGCCAGCAGCGTTAACACCGGGGAGCTGTTTTTT. Translated: CASSVNTGELFF. Supplemented by reference TRBV9 and TRBJ2-2, the full variable domain reads DSGVTQTPKHLITATGQRVTLRCSPRSGDLSVYWYQQSLDQGLQFLIQYYNGEERAKGNILERFSAQQFPDLHSELNLSSLELGDSALYFCASSVNTGELFFGEGSRLTVL.